Presented here are 32 T cell receptor beta chains from one specimen sequenced in a study of blood T cell repertoires in COVID-19 (dated by TCRdb to 2018 to 2021). The protocol used for the library was the immunoSEQ multiplex PCR assay. TCRdb's version of the immuneACCESS table is confined to in-frame rearrangements and falls short of the full clone set. An unresolved V gene accounts for under half of the shortfall where checked; the remainder is of unknown origin. The sample table lists around 300,000 clones, 80% to 90% of them with a count of one. The ten largest clonotypes hold approximately 10% of the sample. The sample consisted of peripheral blood. These receptors all come from a woman aged 70-85 years with acute or convalescent COVID-19.

This clone occurred once. The V and J genes are TRBV24-1 and TRBJ2-3; D is unresolved. Germline CDR1 and CDR2: KGHDR and SFDVKD. Trimming took off 9 bases at V and 1 base at J, with 13 bases between the two ends. CDR3 size: 14 residues. The CDR3 spells CATHSRNCTDTQYF. CDR3 nucleotides: TGTGCCACCCATTCCCGCAACTGCACAGATACGCAGTATTTT.

CDR3 sequence (DNA): TGTGCCAGCAGTCTGGCAGGGGGGCGCACAGATACGCAGTATTTT. This gives the protein CASSLAGGRTDTQYF. The V gene is TRBV5-4, the J gene TRBJ2-3; the D gene is possibly TRBD1 (7 bases). CDR1 and CDR2 from the germline V gene are SGHNT and YYREEE (reference sequence). V lost 5 bases, J lost 1 base, and 14 bases lay in between. The CDR3 has 15 residues.

About this clone: This same CDR3 is encoded by further DNA sequences in the sample. The chain recombines TRBV18 with TRBJ1-1, with 7 bases aligning to TRBD1. The germline V gene has CDR1 KGHSH and CDR2 LQKENI. The CDR3 loop spans 12 amino acids. Germline trimming cut 4 bases from V and 7 bases from J; bases unmatched to any gene: 3. CDR3 in DNA: TGTGCCAGCTCACTCCGGGACAGTGAAGCTTTCTTT. Amino acids: CASSLRDSEAFF.

The V call is TRBV5-1, the J call TRBJ2-7, with 8 positions matching TRBD2. Germline CDR1 reads SGHRS; CDR2 reads YFSETQ. The CDR3 has 14 amino acids. V lost 7 bases and J lost 4; bases outside the gene matches: 10. The CDR3 DNA reads as TGCGCCAGCCAGAGGAGCGGGGGAGGGTACGAGCAGTACTTC. Translation gives CASQRSGGGYEQYF.

The rearrangement links TRBV5-5 to TRBJ1-1; a possible D gene is TRBD1 (6 bases). The CDR3 has 14 residues. Per the germline V gene, CDR1 is SGHKS and CDR2 is YYEKEE (reference sequence). Deletions cut 2 bases from V and 3 bases from J, with 11 bases between. This CDR3 reads CASSLTGSHTEAFF. The CDR3 bases are TGTGCCAGCAGCTTAACAGGGTCTCACACTGAAGCTTTCTTT.

This sequence joins TRBV2 and TRBJ1-4; 7 bases are shared with TRBD1. The ends lost 5 bases at V and 8 bases at J; junction bases unmatched: 5. The CDR3 has 13 residues. Germline values: CDR1 SNHLY, CDR2 FYNNEI. The CDR3 reads CASSFGTVEKLFF. The DNA for the CDR3 is TGTGCCAGCAGTTTCGGGACAGTCGAAAAACTGTTTTTT.

This clone turned up a few times. The J gene is TRBJ1-1, the V gene TRBV2; 12 nucleotides align to TRBD1. The V and J ends lost 10 bases and 8 bases, in that order; junction bases with no gene match: 2. Per germline, CDR1 SNHLY and CDR2 FYNNEI. CDR3 length: 11 amino acids. CDR3 sequence reads: CATGQGAEAFF. DNA for the CDR3: TGTGCCACGGGACAGGGGGCAGAAGCTTTCTTT.

The chain joins TRBV29-1 to TRBJ2-2; 8 bases are shared with TRBD2. Germline CDR1 reads SQVTM; CDR2 reads ANQGSEA. J was trimmed by 4 bases and V by 6 bases; bases with no gene match: 4. This CDR3 region has 13 residues. DNA of the CDR3: TGCAGCGTCGCACTAGCGGCCACCGGGGAGCTGTTTTTT. This translates into CSVALAATGELFF.

V usage is TRBV6-5 and J usage is TRBJ2-7; 9 nucleotides match TRBD2. V shed 3 bases, J shed 2 bases, and the junction held 5 bases outside the gene matches. The V gene's germline CDR1 is MNHEY and CDR2 SVGAGI. CDR3 length: 15 residues. In DNA form, the CDR3 reads TGTGCCAGCAGTTATTTAGCGGGGGAAACCTACGAGCAGTACTTC. It specifies CASSYLAGETYEQYF.

This rearrangement joins TRBV24-1 to TRBJ2-7; weak D call: TRBD2 (6 bases). The CDR3 spans 15 residues. The ends were cut back, 0 bases at V and 1 base at J, with 9 bases in the middle. CDR1 is KGHDR, CDR2 SFDVKD, per germline. DNA for the CDR3: TGTGCCACCAGTGATTTGCGGGGGATGTCCTACGAGCAGTACTTC. Its protein is CATSDLRGMSYEQYF.

The rearrangement uses TRBV20-1 and TRBJ2-7; TRBD1 agrees at 9 bases. Unmatched junction bases numbered 1, after V lost 5 bases and J lost 5 bases. CDR1 DFQATT and CDR2 SNEGSKA come from the germline V gene (reference sequence). This CDR3 is 11 amino acids long. For the CDR3, the DNA is TGCAGTGCTCGGGACAGGGACGAGCAGTACTTC. It codes for CSARDRDEQYF.

The genes are TRBV19 and TRBJ1-1; D remains unclear. This CDR3 is built from 13 residues. V shed 2 bases and J shed 11 bases, with 15 bases lying between them. Germline CDR1 reads LNHDA; CDR2 reads SQIVND (reference sequence). The CDR3 DNA sequence: TGTGCCAGTAGTATAAGTCGAGGAGTCGGGGCTTTCTTT. Protein sequence: CASSISRGVGAFF.

The rearrangement uses TRBV21-1 and TRBJ1-2; no DNA check was done on the table's D call, TRBD1. TRBV21-1 is a pseudogene. The CDR3 is made up of 15 amino acids. In nucleotides, the CDR3 is TGTGCCAGCAGCCCGATTACAGGATGCCCTGGCGGCTACACCTTC. This gives the protein CASSPITGCPGGYTF.

The genes are TRBV15 and TRBJ1-6; 7 nucleotides match TRBD1. Germline V gives CDR1 LNHNV, CDR2 YYDKDF (reference sequence). J gave up 10 bases and V 3 bases, and 18 bases lay outside the gene matches. This CDR3 spans 18 amino acids. The CDR3 DNA is TGTGCCACCAGCAGTGACAGGGCCGACCGCCACACTAGGTCACCCCTCCACTTT. It specifies CATSSDRADRHTRSPLHF.

The chain recombines TRBV23-1 with TRBJ2-2; TRBD2 matches 7 bases. TRBV23-1 is classed as an ORF, of uncertain function. V was clipped by 7 bases and J by 6 bases; unmatched bases: 8. This CDR3 region has 14 residues. Here the CDR3 DNA reads TGCGCCAGCACCCCTCTCCGGGGGGCCGGGGAGCTGTTTTTT. Its translation: CASTPLRGAGELFF.

This clone was found a few times. J is TRBJ1-3 and V is TRBV2, with TRBD1 matching over 7 bases. This CDR3 region has 16 residues. Unmatched junction bases numbered 8, after V lost 6 bases and J lost 0 bases. The germline gives CDR1 SNHLY, CDR2 FYNNEI. This CDR3 reads CASSLDRVSSGNTIYF. CDR3 bases: TGTGCCAGCAGCTTAGACAGGGTTTCCTCTGGAAACACCATATATTTT.

The V gene is TRBV19, the J gene TRBJ1-1; 7 nucleotides agree with TRBD1. CDR3 length: 12 residues. Germline V gene sequence: CDR1 LNHDA, CDR2 SQIVND (reference sequence). Trimming at V came to 4 bases and at J to 10 bases, leaving 6 bases not matched to a gene. CDR3 in DNA: TGTGCCAGTAGTAGAGGACAGGTTGTAGCTTTCTTT. This sequence encodes CASSRGQVVAFF.

This clone was seen a few times. This chain connects TRBV5-1 to TRBJ1-1; TRBD1 matches 8 bases. The CDR3 length is 17 residues. Germline CDR1 is SGHRS and CDR2 is YFSETQ. The V and J ends lost 3 bases and 1 base, in that order; junction bases with no gene match: 11. The CDR3 spells CASSSRARTGSNTEAFF. The CDR3 region has the DNA TGCGCCAGCAGCTCCCGGGCCCGGACAGGGTCGAACACTGAAGCTTTCTTT.

The chain combines TRBV10-2 with TRBJ1-6; 8 bases agree with TRBD1. Per the germline V gene, CDR1 is WSHSY and CDR2 is SAAADI. The CDR3 contains 15 residues. V was clipped by 0 bases and J by 5 bases; unmatched bases: 0. CDR3 bases: TGCGCCAGCAGTGAGTCGGACAGGGATAATTCACCCCTCCACTTT. The encoded protein is CASSESDRDNSPLHF.

The V call is TRBV2, the J call TRBJ2-7; the match to TRBD2 covers 13 bases. The V and J ends lost 6 bases and 3 bases, in that order; junction bases with no gene match: 8. The CDR3 runs to 16 residues. Germline CDR1 SNHLY, CDR2 FYNNEI. The CDR3 here is CASSRPTSGGNYEQYF. CDR3 DNA: TGTGCCAGCAGCCGCCCGACTAGCGGGGGGAACTACGAGCAGTACTTC.

The V and J genes are TRBV7-8 and TRBJ1-3; 9 bases fit TRBD1. The CDR3 is made up of 17 amino acids. Germline lookup yields CDR1 SGHVS and CDR2 FQNEAQ. J lost 5 bases, V lost 0 bases, and 8 bases had no gene match. The CDR3 region is CASSLARGQGIRNTIYF. CDR3 DNA: TGTGCCAGCAGCTTAGCGAGAGGACAGGGGATAAGAAACACCATATATTTT.

Regarding this clone: The sample contains more than one DNA sequence encoding this CDR3. The chain combines TRBV7-9 with TRBJ1-1; perhaps TRBD1 as D (6 bases). The CDR3 totals 13 residues. Trimming shortened V by 5 bases and J by 1 base, and 8 bases separated the two germline ends. CDR1 and CDR2 (germline): SEHNR, FQNEAQ (reference sequence). The chain's CDR3 is CASSLGQNTEAFF. In DNA form, the CDR3 reads TGTGCCAGCAGCCTGGGACAGAACACTGAAGCTTTCTTT. Variable domain in full (rest from reference TRBV7-9 and TRBJ1-1): DTGVSQNPRHKITKRGQNVTFRCDPISEHNRLYWYRQTLGQGPEFLTYFQNEAQLEKSRLLSDRFSAERPKGSFSTLEIQRTEQGDSAMYLCASSLGQNTEAFFGQGTRLTVV.

This clone was seen a few times. This rearrangement joins TRBV14 to TRBJ2-2; weak D call: TRBD2 (5 bases). This CDR3 is 16 amino acids long. The V end lost 4 bases, the J end lost 3 bases, and 15 bases lay between the germline ends. Germline V gene sequence: CDR1 SGHDN, CDR2 FVKESK. CDR3 in amino acids: CASSPLSGKHTGELFF. The CDR3 DNA follows: TGTGCCAGCAGCCCGCTGTCCGGGAAACACACCGGGGAGCTGTTTTTT.

The V and J genes are TRBV4-1 and TRBJ1-2; D unresolved. This CDR3 contains 14 residues. Trimming left V 4 bases short and J 2 bases short, with 11 bases between. Germline CDR1 MGHRA, CDR2 YSYEKL. The CDR3 loop reads CASSRPGWNYGYTF. CDR3 in DNA: TGCGCCAGCAGCCGGCCTGGTTGGAACTATGGCTACACCTTC.

The V call is TRBV19, the J call TRBJ1-4; D is undetermined. Germline lookup yields CDR1 LNHDA and CDR2 SQIVND (reference sequence). The CDR3 is made up of 15 amino acids. The ends were cut back, 7 bases at V and 8 bases at J, with 20 bases in the middle. The CDR3 region is CASKPRSGVREKLFF. The CDR3, as DNA: TGTGCCAGTAAACCCCGCAGCGGGGTGAGAGAAAAACTGTTTTTT.

V is TRBV6-5 and J is TRBJ2-7, with D perhaps matching TRBD1 (6 bases). From germline, CDR1 is MNHEY and CDR2 SVGAGI. The length of the CDR3 is 13 residues. V lost 2 bases and J lost 9, with 14 bases in between. CDR3 amino acids: CASSYNRDSWQYF. In nucleotides, the CDR3 is TGTGCCAGCAGTTACAACAGGGATTCATGGCAGTACTTC.

The rearrangement links TRBV21-1 to TRBJ1-2. TRBV21-1 is classified as a pseudogene. There are 17 residues in the CDR3. The CDR3 sequence is CASSTPPGILRDYGYTF. The CDR3 DNA is TGTGCCAGCAGCACCCCACCCGGAATTCTGAGGGACTATGGCTACACCTTC.

With regard to this clone: Other DNA variants within this sample encode the same CDR3. The J gene is TRBJ2-1, the V gene TRBV2; 10 bases match TRBD2. Trimming at V came to 11 bases and at J to 4 bases, leaving 8 bases not matched to a gene. Germline V gene data show CDR1 as SNHLY and CDR2 as FYNNEI. The CDR3 covers 14 residues. CDR3 region: CASGSGGTYNEQFF. The DNA for the CDR3 is TGTGCCTCCGGTAGCGGGGGGACGTACAATGAGCAGTTCTTC.

The chain uses TRBV19 and TRBJ1-2; D unresolved. CDR3 length: 14 residues. The germline CDR1 and CDR2 sequences are LNHDA and SQIVND (reference sequence). Trimming removed 7 bases from V and 4 bases from J, with 16 bases in between. This CDR3 reads CASTVTQKTYGYTF. The CDR3 DNA is TGTGCCAGTACCGTGACACAGAAGACCTATGGCTACACCTTC.

This chain's CDR3 is CASSLVTSGDGDTQYF. The CDR3 DNA is TGTGCCAGCAGCTTAGTTACTAGCGGGGATGGAGATACGCAGTATTTT. This chain links TRBV11-3 with TRBJ2-3; 10 bases align to TRBD2. J gave up 5 bases and V 1 base, and 6 bases lay outside the gene matches. The CDR3 totals 16 residues. Germline CDR1 and CDR2: SGHNT and YENEEA. Variable domain in full (rest from reference TRBV11-3 and TRBJ2-3): EAGVVQSPRYKIIEKKQPVAFWCNPISGHNTLYWYLQNLGQGPELLIRYENEEAVDDSQLPKDRFSAERLKGVDSTLKIQPAELGDSAVYLCASSLVTSGDGDTQYFGPGTRLTVL.

About this clone itself: The junction does not match germline at one end; this may be a read error. The rearrangement links TRBV5-1 to TRBJ2-1; the match to TRBD2 covers 9 bases. The CDR3 runs to 16 residues. CDR1 is SGHRS, CDR2 YFSETQ, per germline. CDR3 DNA sequence: TGCGCCAGCACCTTGTTGACTAGCGGCCCCTACAATGAGCAGTTCTTC. Its protein product is CASTLLTSGPYNEQFF. Full variable domain (missing parts from reference TRBV5-1 and TRBJ2-1): KAGVTQTPRYLIKTRGQQVTLSCSPISGHRSVSWYQQTPGQGLQFLFEYFSETQRNKGNFPGRFSGRQFSNSRSEMNVSTLELGDSALYLCASTLLTSGPYNEQFFGPGTRLTVL.

The genes are TRBV19 and TRBJ1-1; 8 bases line up with TRBD1. J gave up 0 bases and V 5 bases, and 11 bases lay outside the gene matches. Germline V gene lookup returns CDR1 LNHDA and CDR2 SQIVND (reference sequence). The CDR3 sequence is 17 residues long. This CDR3 reads CASSSRTGSGMNTEAFF. The CDR3 DNA sequence: TGTGCCAGTAGTTCCCGGACAGGGAGTGGGATGAACACTGAAGCTTTCTTT.